The 21 T cell receptor beta chains below all came from one sample that was sequenced in a study of blood T cell repertoires in COVID-19. This table comes from immunoSEQ multiplex PCR, and its TCRdb copy is limited to in-frame clones, with some not included. The sample has approximately 130,000 clones, 70% to 80% seen once. The specimen sequenced was peripheral blood. These receptors all stem from a human donor in a cohort sampled during active COVID-19.

The chain employs TRBV7-6 and TRBJ1-6, with 11 bases identical to TRBD1. Germline CDR1 SGHVS, CDR2 FNYEAQ. Unmatched junction bases numbered 3, after V lost 1 base and J lost 10 bases. The CDR3 is 15 amino acids. The CDR3 is CASSLGDRGGSPLHF. In nucleotides, the CDR3 is TGTGCCAGCAGCTTAGGGGACAGGGGGGGATCACCCCTCCACTTT.

The V gene is TRBV11-3, the J gene TRBJ2-1, with TRBD2 matching 8 bases. The V gene end was trimmed by 4 bases and the J gene end by 0 bases; junction bases not matched to a gene: 2. This CDR3 has 15 amino acids. Germline assignment: CDR1 SGHNT and CDR2 YENEEA. The CDR3 region is CASSSSGSSYNEQFF. CDR3 bases: TGTGCCAGCAGCTCGAGCGGGAGCTCCTACAATGAGCAGTTCTTC.

The CDR3 sequence: CASSLGGQPSNEKLFF. Here the CDR3 DNA reads TGTGCCAGCAGCCTGGGGGGACAGCCTTCTAATGAAAAACTGTTTTTT. The chain carries TRBV11-2 and TRBJ1-4; 7 bases agree with TRBD1. The V segment lost 5 bases and the J segment 3 bases; nucleotides outside the gene matches: 9. This CDR3 has 16 residues. CDR1 and CDR2 from the germline V gene are SGHAT and FQNNGV.

This clone was picked up one time. The chain carries TRBV5-6 and TRBJ2-7, with 9 bases lining up with TRBD1. Germline CDR1 SGHDT, CDR2 YYEEEE. V dropped 3 bases and J dropped 5; count of bases not matched to a gene: 9. The length of the CDR3 is 15 residues. The DNA of the CDR3 is TGTGCCAGCAGCTGGACAGGGGAATACATGAACGAGCAGTACTTC. Translation: CASSWTGEYMNEQYF.

Only one count was recorded for this clone. The genes are TRBV4-1 and TRBJ1-1; 9 positions match TRBD1. Trimming at V came to 1 base and at J to 4 bases, leaving 4 bases not matched to a gene. The CDR3 is 15 amino acids. Germline V lookup: CDR1 MGHRA, CDR2 YSYEKL. The CDR3 here is CASSQAGTGSTEAFF. The DNA for the CDR3 is TGCGCCAGCAGCCAAGCCGGGACAGGGTCCACTGAAGCTTTCTTT.

The V call is TRBV5-5, the J call TRBJ2-7; tentative D call: TRBD1 (5 bases). The CDR3 extends over 15 amino acids. Germline V lookup: CDR1 SGHKS, CDR2 YYEKEE (reference sequence). V was clipped by 0 bases and J by 2 bases, with 12 bases between them. The CDR3 DNA follows: TGTGCCAGCAGCTTGGCGTCGGTAGGGGCCTACGAGCAGTACTTC. Its translation: CASSLASVGAYEQYF.

The genes are TRBV30 and TRBJ1-6; D perhaps matches TRBD1 (6 bases). The CDR3 has 13 amino acids. Germline V gives CDR1 GTSNPN, CDR2 SVGIG (reference sequence). Trimming removed 4 bases at V and 6 bases at J, with 10 bases between. CDR3 nucleotides: TGTGCCTGGACCGGGGACATTAATTCACCCCTCCACTTT. This encodes CAWTGDINSPLHF.

The V call is TRBV3-1 (or the pseudogene TRBV3-2), the J call TRBJ2-1; the match to TRBD2 covers 10 bases. With V trimmed by 0 bases and J by 0 bases, 11 bases remained unmatched. The CDR3 is made up of 20 amino acids. In germline, CDR1 is LGHDT, CDR2 YNNKEL (reference sequence). This CDR3 reads CASSQETSGDFLSSYNEQFF. The CDR3 DNA is TGTGCCAGCAGCCAAGAAACTAGCGGGGACTTTCTGAGCTCCTACAATGAGCAGTTCTTC.

This chain links TRBV5-1 with TRBJ2-7; D remains ambiguous. CDR3 length equals 14 residues. Per the germline V gene, CDR1 is SGHRS and CDR2 is YFSETQ. V was clipped by 0 bases and J by 0 bases, with 7 bases between them. CDR3: CASSLAQASYEQYF. The CDR3 coding sequence is TGCGCCAGCAGCTTGGCCCAGGCCTCCTACGAGCAGTACTTC.

This rearrangement joins TRBV12-5 to TRBJ2-7, with a weak D call TRBD2 (5 bases). CDR1 is LGHNT and CDR2 is FRNRAP in the germline V gene. This CDR3 is built from 13 residues. Trimming removed 1 base from V and 7 bases from J, with 11 bases in between. The CDR3 DNA sequence: TGTGCTAGTGGTTTGGGCGTTGGGAGTGAGCAGTACTTC. Translated, it gives CASGLGVGSEQYF.

This chain links TRBV2 with TRBJ2-7; TRBD1 agrees at 9 bases. The CDR3 has 13 residues. Germline CDR1 is SNHLY and CDR2 is FYNNEI. The trim removed 11 bases at V and 4 bases at J, leaving 9 bases unmatched. The CDR3 protein is CAGRQGEAYEQYF. CDR3 nucleotides: TGTGCCGGCCGACAGGGGGAGGCTTACGAGCAGTACTTC.

The V call is TRBV10-3, the J call TRBJ2-7, with a possible D match to TRBD2 (6 bases). This CDR3 has 13 residues. Germline loops: CDR1 ENHRY, CDR2 SYGVKD. Trimming took off 10 bases at V and 5 bases at J, with 18 bases between the two ends. The CDR3: CATRTLEGDEQYF. As DNA, the CDR3 is TGTGCCACCCGGACCTTGGAGGGAGACGAGCAGTACTTC.

This chain connects TRBV2 to TRBJ1-5; D might be TRBD1 (5 bases). Germline V gene lookup returns CDR1 SNHLY and CDR2 FYNNEI. This CDR3 spans 13 amino acids. V lost 9 bases and J lost 2, with 11 bases in between. This CDR3 reads CASGGRGNQPQHF. CDR3 in DNA: TGTGCCAGTGGGGGGAGGGGCAATCAGCCCCAGCATTTT.

The chain couples TRBV6-2 or TRBV6-3 to TRBJ1-1, with D maybe TRBD1 (6 bases). There are 14 residues in the CDR3. With 4 bases removed from V and 7 bases from J, the gap between germline ends came to 16 bases. CDR1 is MNHEY and CDR2 is SVGEGT in the germline V gene. CDR3 amino acids: CASSWVGQGDEAFF. The CDR3 nucleotides read TGTGCCAGCAGTTGGGTGGGACAAGGCGATGAAGCTTTCTTT.

This chain links TRBV2 with TRBJ2-7, with TRBD2 matching over 12 bases. This CDR3 has 19 residues. The trim removed 3 bases at V and 2 bases at J, leaving 14 bases unmatched. CDR1 SNHLY and CDR2 FYNNEI come from the germline V gene. The DNA of the CDR3 is TGTGCCAGCAGTGAGTTATCCGGGACTAGCGGGTTCTTTACCTACGAGCAGTACTTC. Its protein product is CASSELSGTSGFFTYEQYF. The whole variable domain, remainder taken from reference TRBV2 and TRBJ2-7, is EPEVTQTPSHQVTQMGQEVILRCVPISNHLYFYWYRQILGQKVEFLVSFYNNEISEKSEIFDDQFSVERPDGSNFTLKIRSTKLEDSAMYFCASSELSGTSGFFTYEQYFGPGTRLTVT.

The gene calls are TRBV29-1 and TRBJ2-7; the D gene is possibly TRBD1 (6 bases). The CDR3 is 13 residues long. Germline V CDR1 and CDR2: SQVTM, ANQGSEA. V lost 1 base, J lost 1 base, and 8 bases lay in between. This chain's CDR3 is CSVEGGHSYEQYF. For the CDR3, the DNA is TGCAGCGTTGAAGGGGGACATTCCTACGAGCAGTACTTC.

Only a few counts were recorded for this clone. The rearrangement joins TRBV4-2 to TRBJ2-1; 9 bases are shared with TRBD2. Losses at the gene ends were 0 bases for V and 4 bases for J; bases not matched to a gene: 10. Germline V CDR1 and CDR2: LGHNA, YNFKEQ. The CDR3 is 18 amino acids. The CDR3 protein is CASSQDHRSGGSYNEQFF. The CDR3 DNA reads TGTGCCAGCAGCCAAGATCATAGGAGCGGGGGGTCATACAATGAGCAGTTCTTC.

The chain joins TRBV24-1 to TRBJ1-3, with TRBD1 matching over 10 bases. The germline V gene has CDR1 KGHDR and CDR2 SFDVKD. CDR3 size: 14 residues. The V gene end was trimmed by 10 bases and the J gene end by 4 bases; junction bases not matched to a gene: 6. The CDR3 coding sequence is TGTGCCACAAAAGACAGGGGGCCCGGAAACACCATATATTTT. Encoded protein: CATKDRGPGNTIYF.

The CDR3 region has the DNA TGTGCCAGCAGCCCCTGGACGGGAGCGTACTTC. Translating gives CASSPWTGAYF. V and J are TRBV11-2 and TRBJ2-7, with a weak D call TRBD2 (6 bases). The V gene's germline CDR1 is SGHAT and CDR2 FQNNGV. The CDR3 loop spans 11 amino acids. Trimming took off 5 bases at V and 12 bases at J, with 14 bases between the two ends.

J is TRBJ1-1 and V is TRBV28; TRBD1 matches 8 bases. There are 16 residues in the CDR3. With V trimmed by 3 bases and J by 4 bases, 10 bases remained unmatched. Germline values: CDR1 MDHEN, CDR2 SYDVKM. The CDR3 DNA is TGTGCCAGCAGTTTTAATGTCGGACAGGGTTCCACTGAAGCTTTCTTT. Translated, it gives CASSFNVGQGSTEAFF.

In its sample, this clone is medium-sized (0.01 to 0.1%). Additional DNA sequences in this sample encode the identical CDR3. V usage is TRBV5-4 and J usage is TRBJ2-7, with 7 bases identical to TRBD1. The CDR3 sequence is 14 residues long. CDR1 and CDR2 from the germline V gene are SGHNT and YYREEE (reference sequence). The V segment lost 2 bases and the J segment 3 bases; nucleotides outside the gene matches: 5. In DNA, the CDR3 is TGTGCCAGCAGCTTACAGGGGAGCGACTACGAGCAGTACTTC. It specifies CASSLQGSDYEQYF.